This passage covers 5 T cell receptor beta chains from one sample sequenced in a study of PD-L1 blockade in urothelial cancer. Assay used: immunoSEQ multiplex PCR; TCRdb lists only in-frame clones, some missing. There are about 50,000 clones in the sample; 88% occur only once, and 2% to 3% lies in the top ten. Time point in this sample: peripheral blood 6 weeks after treatment start. Sample: PBMCs, taken around atezolizumab (anti-PD-L1) treatment. These receptors all stem from a man in his 60s with urothelial cancer.

The chain combines TRBV6-4 with TRBJ2-3; perhaps TRBD2 as D (6 bases). CDR1 is MRHNA, CDR2 SNTAGT, per germline. The germline V and J ends were trimmed by 4 bases and 0 bases, with 14 bases remaining between them. There are 16 residues in the CDR3. CDR3 region: CASSVEGTSSTDTQYF. CDR3 nucleotide sequence: TGTGCCAGCAGTGTAGAGGGGACTTCCAGCACAGATACGCAGTATTTT.

The J gene is TRBJ2-2, the V gene TRBV6-6, with 12 bases matching TRBD1. Germline V gene data show CDR1 as MNHNY and CDR2 as SVGAGI (reference sequence). The CDR3 is 16 residues long. V lost 6 bases, J lost 7 bases, and 9 bases stayed unmatched. In nucleotides, the CDR3 is TGTGCCAGCAGATATTCCGGGACAGGGGGCGGCGGGGAGCTGTTTTTT. Its translation: CASRYSGTGGGGELFF.

The genes are TRBV28 and TRBJ2-3, with D possibly TRBD1 on 6 matching bases. Trimming left V 3 bases short and J 9 bases short, with 16 bases between. Germline CDR1 reads MDHEN; CDR2 reads SYDVKM. The CDR3 consists of 14 residues. As DNA, the CDR3 is TGTGCCAGCAGTTTTCAGGGGAGCACGAGAACGCAGTATTTT. This sequence encodes CASSFQGSTRTQYF.

The J gene is TRBJ2-3, the V gene TRBV5-4; the match to TRBD2 covers 9 bases. J lost 6 bases, V lost 3 bases, and 11 bases had no gene match. The germline V gene encodes CDR1 SGHNT and CDR2 YYREEE (reference sequence). The CDR3 runs 16 residues. The CDR3 protein is CASSSKSGRPADTQYF. Written as DNA, the CDR3 is TGTGCCAGCAGCTCGAAGAGCGGGAGGCCCGCCGATACGCAGTATTTT.

This chain links TRBV7-9 with TRBJ2-3, with TRBD2 identical over 12 bases. The germline gives CDR1 SEHNR, CDR2 FQNEAQ (reference sequence). V shed 5 bases, J shed 6 bases, and the junction held 9 bases outside the gene matches. CDR3 length: 16 amino acids. CDR3: CASSRTSGAHSDTQYF. In DNA form, the CDR3 reads TGTGCCAGCAGCCGGACTAGCGGGGCCCACAGCGATACGCAGTATTTT.